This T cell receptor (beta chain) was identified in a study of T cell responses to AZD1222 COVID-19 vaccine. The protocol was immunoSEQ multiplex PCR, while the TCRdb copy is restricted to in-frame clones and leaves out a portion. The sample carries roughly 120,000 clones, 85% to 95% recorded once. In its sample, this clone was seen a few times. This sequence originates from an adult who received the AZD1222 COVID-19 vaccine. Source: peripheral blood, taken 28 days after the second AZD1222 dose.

The CDR3 loop reads CASSSWTANYGYTF. DNA of the CDR3: TGTGCCAGCAGCTCCTGGACAGCAAACTATGGCTACACCTTC. This chain connects TRBV28 to TRBJ1-2; a possible D gene is TRBD1 (6 bases). Looked up from germline, CDR1 is MDHEN and CDR2 is SYDVKM. With 6 bases removed from V and 2 bases from J, the gap between germline ends came to 13 bases. The CDR3 sequence is 14 residues long.